This T cell receptor (beta chain) was profiled in a study of cytomegalovirus exposure and HLA in healthy donors. Study-wide points: A later analysis linked a missense DCLRE1C variant to TCR beta V- and J-gene trimming. 87-base-pair reads could not separate some V segments, including TRBV6-2 and TRBV6-3.

This clone has a single count. Its antigen is unknown. Germline V gives CDR1 SQVTM, CDR2 ANQGSEA. V gave up 1 base and J gave up 2 bases, with 14 bases separating them. CDR3 length equals 16 residues. Use of 60 Vbeta and 13 Jbeta primers characterized the PCR. Sequencing was performed with immunoSEQ multiplex PCR; in TCRdb, only in-frame clones are kept and a portion is missing. The repertoire holds approximately 150,000 clones, with over 70% as singletons. The sequenced sample consisted of PBMCs. This TCR was recovered from a man in his fifties or sixties in good health and CMV-seropositive. V is TRBV29-1 and J is TRBJ2-2; D possibly corresponds to TRBD1 (7 bases). The CDR3 coding sequence is TGCAGCGTTGAAGCGGGAGACAGGGTCAACACCGGGGAGCTGTTTTTT. It yields the protein CSVEAGDRVNTGELFF.